Sequencing of this TCR beta chain was carried out in a study of blood T cells in healthy people across ages. Study as a whole: When template switching was applied, about one barcoded beta molecule was captured per two T cells.

For the second PCR, which ran for roughly 6 to 11 cycles, a sample-barcoded 5' primer and a J-beta primer mix were used. Sequencing of every sample gave 3 million or more CDR3-containing paired-end reads. Via MiXCR, TCRdb re-called the 5' RACE reads, giving one row per CDR3 protein. The table records almost 1 million distinct CDR3 sequences, approximately 50% of them present only once. The receptor's source is a woman in her fifties or sixties in good health. Source material: blood.

As DNA, the CDR3 is TGTGCCAGCAGTGAAGGACAGGGGCGCGCAGATACGCAGTATTTT. It translates to CASSEGQGRADTQYF. V is TRBV2 and J is TRBJ2-3, with TRBD1 matching over 8 bases. The germline V gene has CDR1 SNHLY and CDR2 FYNNEI. The CDR3 length is 15 residues. The V gene end was trimmed by 1 base and the J gene end by 4 bases; junction bases not matched to a gene: 4. Full variable domain (missing parts from reference TRBV2 and TRBJ2-3): EPEVTQTPSHQVTQMGQEVILRCVPISNHLYFYWYRQILGQKVEFLVSFYNNEISEKSEIFDDQFSVERPDGSNFTLKIRSTKLEDSAMYFCASSEGQGRADTQYFGPGTRLTVL.